This T cell receptor beta chain was profiled in a study of T cell clonotyping in hematopoietic cell transplantation. Study background: Recipients' pretransplant samples followed cytoreduction.

Profiling relied on immunoSEQ multiplex PCR, and the TCRdb table lists in-frame clones only, not all of them. Among roughly 9,300 clones listed, around 90% were seen once. Indicated time point: recipient sample about 28 days before transplant, after cytoreduction. This CDR3 region has 12 residues. Trimming took off 4 bases at V and 4 bases at J, with 5 bases between the two ends. Germline CDR1 is MGHDK and CDR2 is SYGVNS. This clonotype originated in a woman aged 50 to 60 with chronic myeloid leukemia. Some clones in this sample may be carry-over from other donors' samples. This rearrangement joins TRBV25-1 to TRBJ1-5; D is unresolved. This specimen consisted of peripheral blood mononuclear cells, obtained before stem cell transplant. CDR3 protein: CASSGQNQPQHF. The CDR3 nucleotides read TGTGCCAGCAGTGGTCAGAATCAGCCCCAGCATTTT. Full variable domain (rest looked up from reference TRBV25-1 and TRBJ1-5): EADIYQTPRYLVIGTGKKITLECSQTMGHDKMYWYQQDPGMELHLIHYSYGVNSTEKGDLSSESTVSRIRTEHFPLTLESARPSHTSQYLCASSGQNQPQHFGDGTRLSIL.